The clone carrying this TCR beta chain was counted a few times. Its specificity is not known. The data belong to a study of vaccination and CD4 T cells after COVID-19. Sequencing of the DNA from cultured CD4+ T cells was carried out with the Oncomine TCR Beta short-read assay. TCRdb reanalysed the PCR reads using MiXCR and keeps one entry per CDR3 protein. The data contain about 25,000 distinct CDR3 sequences, 45% to 50% of them singletons. Treatment in this sample: approximately 9-day PBMC culture with coronavirus spike peptide pools or control peptides (ViraFEST assay). With 1 base clipped from V and 1 base from J, the junction kept 1 base outside the gene matches. The CDR3 loop spans 15 amino acids. CDR1 and CDR2 from the germline V gene are LNHNV and YYDKDF (reference sequence).

The clonotype was recovered from a human donor who had recovered from COVID-19. The rearrangement uses TRBV15 and TRBJ2-5; TRBD1 agrees at 9 bases. Specimen: CD4+ T cells from blood, cultured in vitro. CDR3 DNA sequence: TGTGCCACCAGCAGAGGGGGACAGGGCCAAGAGACCCAGTACTTC. Protein: CATSRGGQGQETQYF.